The 18 T cell receptor beta chains presented below share a single source sample, sequenced in a study of neurological immune-mediated disorders. Via MiXCR, TCRdb re-called the 5' RACE reads, giving one row per CDR3 protein. Of about 95,000 distinct CDR3 sequences listed, roughly 3.5% are singletons. What was sequenced was PBMCs. These TCRs come from a woman in her late teens or twenties with multiple sclerosis.

J is TRBJ2-1 and V is TRBV28; tentative D call: TRBD2 (6 bases). The CDR3 length is 18 residues. V shed 4 bases and J shed 0 bases, with 19 bases lying between them. The germline V gene encodes CDR1 MDHEN and CDR2 SYDVKM. The DNA for the CDR3 is TGTGCCAGCAGTTGGGGACTGGAGGGAGGCAGCTCCTACAATGAGCAGTTCTTC. Translation gives CASSWGLEGGSSYNEQFF.

At least ten counts were recorded for this clonotype. The chain combines TRBV11-3 with TRBJ1-1, with D possibly being TRBD1 (6 bases). Per germline, CDR1 SGHNT and CDR2 YENEEA. Trimming shortened V by 5 bases and J by 3 bases, and 7 bases separated the two germline ends. The CDR3 runs to 12 residues. The CDR3 sequence: CASSRGDTEAFF. CDR3 in DNA: TGTGCCAGCAGCAGGGGGGACACTGAAGCTTTCTTT.

This clonotype occurred many times. The chain recombines TRBV7-2 with TRBJ2-2; D not resolved. Trimming took off 3 bases at V and 1 base at J, with 9 bases between the two ends. This CDR3 contains 15 residues. Germline-derived CDR1 and CDR2 are SGHTA and FQGNSA. The CDR3 sequence: CASSFKGQNTGELFF. The CDR3 DNA reads TGTGCCAGCAGCTTCAAGGGTCAGAACACCGGGGAGCTGTTTTTT.

The table lists this clonotype with a few counts. This sequence joins TRBV6-1 and TRBJ2-7; D uncertain. The CDR3 is made up of 14 amino acids. V shed 7 bases and J shed 0 bases, with 13 bases lying between them. The germline V gene has CDR1 MNHNS and CDR2 SASEGT. CDR3 bases: TGTGCCAGCAACTCCCGAGGAGTCTCCTACGAGCAGTACTTC. Amino acids: CASNSRGVSYEQYF.

This clonotype was observed at least ten times. The genes are TRBV20-1 and TRBJ2-1; a weak D match, TRBD1 (6 bases). Germline loops: CDR1 DFQATT, CDR2 SNEGSKA (reference sequence). The ends were cut back, 0 bases at V and 4 bases at J, with 16 bases in the middle. CDR3 length: 16 residues. CDR3 sequence: CSARDQGQGGYNEQFF. In DNA form, the CDR3 reads TGCAGTGCTAGAGATCAGGGGCAGGGCGGTTACAATGAGCAGTTCTTC.

Ten or more counts support this clonotype. The chain combines TRBV20-1 with TRBJ2-3; either TRBD1 or TRBD2 may supply D (5 bases each). From germline, CDR1 is DFQATT and CDR2 SNEGSKA (reference sequence). V lost 4 bases to trimming and J lost 4 bases, with 15 bases between them. CDR3 length: 14 residues. The CDR3 DNA follows: TGCAGTGCTAAACCGGCAGGGAGCCCAGATACGCAGTATTTT. Its protein product is CSAKPAGSPDTQYF.

At least ten counts were recorded for this clonotype. CDR3 coding DNA: TGTGCCAGCAGCCCACGGCAGGGATTTGAAGATACGCAGTATTTT. Its protein is CASSPRQGFEDTQYF. The chain links TRBV5-6 to TRBJ2-3; D possibly corresponds to TRBD1 (5 bases). The CDR3 spans 15 residues. V dropped 4 bases and J dropped 5 bases, with 17 bases sitting between them. CDR1 is SGHDT and CDR2 is YYEEEE in the germline V gene.

This clonotype was recorded at least ten times. The chain carries TRBV29-1 and TRBJ1-4; D perhaps matches TRBD1 (5 bases). Germline values: CDR1 SQVTM, CDR2 ANQGSEA. V lost 7 bases to trimming and J lost 12 bases, with 18 bases between them. This CDR3 spans 12 amino acids. The CDR3 here is CSARQWGSELFF. CDR3 in DNA: TGCAGCGCTAGACAGTGGGGGTCAGAACTGTTTTTT.

This chain connects TRBV20-1 to TRBJ2-3; the match to TRBD1 covers 7 bases. CDR3 length: 15 amino acids. Germline V lookup: CDR1 DFQATT, CDR2 SNEGSKA (reference sequence). V lost 3 bases, J lost 2 bases, and 8 bases stayed unmatched. The chain's CDR3 is CSASKRTGYTDTQYF. The DNA of the CDR3 is TGCAGTGCTAGCAAAAGGACAGGTTACACAGATACGCAGTATTTT.

In its sample, this clonotype was seen many times. The V gene is TRBV20-1, the J gene TRBJ2-3; D is perhaps TRBD1 (6 bases). Germline-derived CDR1 and CDR2 are DFQATT and SNEGSKA (reference sequence). The CDR3 has 15 residues. Trimming stripped 2 bases from V and 2 bases from J, with 14 bases between. CDR3 DNA: TGCAGTGCTAGACACGGGGACACCCCCACAGATACGCAGTATTTT. Its protein is CSARHGDTPTDTQYF.

Ten or more counts support this clonotype. This chain connects TRBV5-6 to TRBJ2-1; perhaps TRBD1 as D (6 bases). Germline V gene sequence: CDR1 SGHDT, CDR2 YYEEEE. V was trimmed by 6 bases and J by 2 bases, leaving 12 bases between them. The CDR3 loop spans 14 amino acids. The CDR3 nucleotides are TGTGCCAGCACTGGACAGACAACCTACAATGAGCAGTTCTTC. It translates to CASTGQTTYNEQFF.

This clonotype was recorded many times. V and J are TRBV3-1 and TRBJ2-1; D call uncertain. Between the trimmed V and J ends, which lost 5 bases and 0 bases, there was a span of 5 bases. In germline, CDR1 is LGHDT, CDR2 YNNKEL (reference sequence). The CDR3 loop spans 13 amino acids. CDR3 sequence (DNA): TGTGCCAGCAGCACTCGCTCCTACAATGAGCAGTTCTTC. The encoded protein is CASSTRSYNEQFF.

This clonotype occurred many times. The chain couples TRBV20-1 to TRBJ2-3; no firm D call. This CDR3 is built from 11 residues. Germline CDR1 is DFQATT and CDR2 is SNEGSKA (reference sequence). Between the trimmed V and J ends, which lost 6 bases and 0 bases, there was a span of 4 bases. CDR3 amino acids: CSARSTDTQYF. The CDR3 DNA reads TGCAGTGCCCGCAGCACAGATACGCAGTATTTT.

CDR3 protein: CASRTTGGNYGYTF. In DNA, the CDR3 is TGTGCCAGTAGGACGACAGGGGGCAACTATGGCTACACCTTC. The V and J genes are TRBV19 and TRBJ1-2; TRBD1 matches 10 bases. Germline CDR1 and CDR2: LNHDA and SQIVND (reference sequence). CDR3 length equals 14 residues. The junction had 3 bases not matched to a gene; V was cut back by 6 bases and J by 2 bases.

The chain has TRBV18 and TRBJ1-5, with D possibly TRBD1 on 5 matching bases. The germline V gene encodes CDR1 KGHSH and CDR2 LQKENI. CDR3 size: 15 residues. V dropped 3 bases and J dropped 7 bases, with 16 bases sitting between them. In DNA, the CDR3 is TGTGCCAGCTCACCCGGCATGACAAGGGGCCAGCCCCAGCATTTT. Protein: CASSPGMTRGQPQHF.

This clonotype has ten or more counts. The chain is built from TRBV5-1 and TRBJ1-4; D remains unclear. The CDR3 loop spans 14 amino acids. Germline V gene sequence: CDR1 SGHRS, CDR2 YFSETQ. Trimming removed 2 bases at V and 3 bases at J, with 8 bases between. The CDR3 here is CASSFGAANEKLFF. The DNA of the CDR3 is TGCGCCAGCAGCTTCGGAGCGGCTAATGAAAAACTGTTTTTT.

This clonotype has a count of ten or more. The rearrangement uses TRBV20-1 and TRBJ2-3, with D possibly matching TRBD1 (6 bases). V was shortened by 1 base and J by 5 bases, with 10 bases between the two germline ends. Germline V lookup: CDR1 DFQATT, CDR2 SNEGSKA (reference sequence). The CDR3 is made up of 13 amino acids. The CDR3 reads CSARVPGVDTQYF. CDR3 coding DNA: TGCAGTGCTAGAGTTCCAGGGGTAGATACGCAGTATTTT.

This clonotype showed up many times. V usage is TRBV5-1 and J usage is TRBJ1-6; 12 bases fit TRBD1. This CDR3 has 19 amino acids. Trimming removed 0 bases from V and 7 bases from J; junction bases left unmatched: 11. Looked up from germline, CDR1 is SGHRS and CDR2 is YFSETQ. CDR3 residues: CASSLAGTGGSDVNSPLHF. The CDR3 coding sequence is TGCGCCAGCAGCTTGGCCGGGACAGGGGGCTCCGACGTAAATTCACCCCTCCACTTT.